These T cell receptor beta chains were read from a single sample in a study of PD-1 blockade in mismatch repair-deficient tumors. Repertoires were generated with immunoSEQ multiplex PCR, while TCRdb's copy carries only in-frame clones and drops some. Among 30,000 to 35,000 clones listed, more than 70% were seen once. Sequenced here: PBMCs, sampled around 6 weeks after starting pembrolizumab. The receptor set was obtained from an adult with mismatch repair-deficient cancer. CDR3s include the opening cysteine and the closing phenylalanine or tryptophan. D genes are given only for firm matches. Size is stated for part of the rows, as once, few or many counts, or as a class when the clone is expanded.

TRBD1	TRBV5-1	TRBJ2-5	NA	15	TGCGCCAGCAGCTTAGGGACAGGGGATGGAGAGACCCAGTACTTC	CASSLGTGDGETQYF
TRBD2	TRBV27	TRBJ2-1	NA	17	TGTGCCAGCAGTTTCATTTTTAGTGGGAGGGCCTACAATGAGCAGTTCTTC	CASSFIFSGRAYNEQFF
NA	TRBV27	TRBJ2-7	NA	15	TGTGCCAGCAGTGCCATAACTAGGTTAAGGTACGAGCAGTACTTC	CASSAITRLRYEQYF
NA	TRBV2	TRBJ2-1	NA	13	TGTGCCAGTAAATGGGCCCCTGACAATGAGCAGTTCTTC	CASKWAPDNEQFF
TRBD1	TRBV28	TRBJ1-1	NA	14	TGTGCCAGCAGTTCTTTGACAGGGGTATCGATGGCTTTCTTT	CASSSLTGVSMAFF
NA	TRBV2	TRBJ1-1	few	11	TGTGCCAGACAGTCCAACACTGAAGCTTTCTTT	CARQSNTEAFF
TRBD1	TRBV19	TRBJ1-1	NA	16	TGTGCCAGTAGTATGGCTTGGACAGGGCTGAACACTGAAGCTTTCTTT	CASSMAWTGLNTEAFF
TRBD1	TRBV6-5	TRBJ2-2	NA	15	TGTGCCAGCAGCTATGGGACAGCGAACACCGGGGAGCTGTTTTTT	CASSYGTANTGELFF
NA	TRBV30	TRBJ2-7	NA	14	TGTGCCTGGGCTCGGGGACTGAGCTCCTACGAGCAGTACTTC	CAWARGLSSYEQYF
NA	TRBV7-9	TRBJ2-1	NA	13	TGTGCCAGCCGCCGTAGGTCCGGGGATGAGCAGTTCTTC	CASRRRSGDEQFF
TRBD1	TRBV11-1	TRBJ2-1	NA	12	TGTGCCAGCAGCCTGGACAGGGAAAAGCAGTTCTTC	CASSLDREKQFF
TRBD2	TRBV29-1	TRBJ2-5	NA	11	TGCAGCGTTGAAGATGGGGGGGCCCAGTACTTC	CSVEDGGAQYF
NA	TRBV10-3	TRBJ2-7	NA	16	TGTGCCATCAGTGAGCAAGGGACATCGAGCTCCTACGAGCAGTACTTC	CAISEQGTSSSYEQYF
NA	TRBV28	TRBJ1-4	NA	12	TGTGCCAGCAGTGCTATGGAGGAAAAACTGTTTTTT	CASSAMEEKLFF
NA	TRBV28	TRBJ2-7	few	12	TGTGCCAGCAGGTCTAGGGGTTACGAGCAGTACTTC	CASRSRGYEQYF
TRBD1	TRBV2	TRBJ1-1	once	14	TGTGCCAGCAGACAGACAGGGCTTGACACTGAAGCTTTCTTT	CASRQTGLDTEAFF
TRBD1	TRBV18	TRBJ2-5	NA	15	TGTGCCAGCTCACGTCCCGGGACAGTACAAGAGACCCAGTACTTC	CASSRPGTVQETQYF
NA	TRBV30	TRBJ2-1	NA	15	TGTGCCTGGAATGTACCAGCGGCTTCCTACAATGAGCAGTTCTTC	CAWNVPAASYNEQFF
TRBD1	TRBV5-1	TRBJ2-1	NA	13	TGCGCCAGCTATCCGGGACAGAACAATGAGCAGTTCTTC	CASYPGQNNEQFF
TRBD2	TRBV11-2	TRBJ2-2	once	16	TGTGCCAGCACCTCAGCGGGGGGCGCGGGCACCGGGGAGCTGTTTTTT	CASTSAGGAGTGELFF
NA	TRBV5-5	TRBJ1-5	once	15	TGTGCCAGCAGCCCGGGAGGGGGGGCCAATCAGCCCCAGCATTTT	CASSPGGGANQPQHF
TRBD2	TRBV27	TRBJ2-1	NA	14	TGTGCCAGCAGATTTAGCGGGAGTAGTTCTGAGCAGTTCTTC	CASRFSGSSSEQFF
TRBD1	TRBV29-1	TRBJ2-5	few	14	TGCAGCGTTGAGCCCAGCGGACAGGAAGAGACCCAGTACTTC	CSVEPSGQEETQYF